This TCR beta chain was retrieved from a study of blood T cell repertoires in COVID-19. Study as a whole: The samples span acute and convalescent COVID-19 from the United States, Italy and Spain.

Methods used by the authors: Amplification of reference gene primers provided the estimated nucleated cell counts. Libraries were prepared by immunoSEQ multiplex PCR; TCRdb keeps only in-frame clonotypes and omits some of them. V, J and clone size derive from that table, while D and trimming were established from the DNA sequence. The data contain approximately 190,000 clones, over 75% of them seen just once; the ten biggest clones take up 5.5% to 7%. V gave up 5 bases and J gave up 3 bases, with 11 bases separating them. Germline V gene lookup returns CDR1 SEHNR and CDR2 FQNEAQ (reference sequence). The CDR3 spans 14 residues.

The sequencing input was peripheral blood. The genes are TRBV7-9 and TRBJ1-5; D call uncertain. This clonotype originated in a woman in her forties who had recovered from COVID-19. The CDR3 protein is CASSKGLLNQPQHF. The CDR3 DNA is TGTGCCAGCAGCAAAGGACTGCTCAATCAGCCCCAGCATTTT.